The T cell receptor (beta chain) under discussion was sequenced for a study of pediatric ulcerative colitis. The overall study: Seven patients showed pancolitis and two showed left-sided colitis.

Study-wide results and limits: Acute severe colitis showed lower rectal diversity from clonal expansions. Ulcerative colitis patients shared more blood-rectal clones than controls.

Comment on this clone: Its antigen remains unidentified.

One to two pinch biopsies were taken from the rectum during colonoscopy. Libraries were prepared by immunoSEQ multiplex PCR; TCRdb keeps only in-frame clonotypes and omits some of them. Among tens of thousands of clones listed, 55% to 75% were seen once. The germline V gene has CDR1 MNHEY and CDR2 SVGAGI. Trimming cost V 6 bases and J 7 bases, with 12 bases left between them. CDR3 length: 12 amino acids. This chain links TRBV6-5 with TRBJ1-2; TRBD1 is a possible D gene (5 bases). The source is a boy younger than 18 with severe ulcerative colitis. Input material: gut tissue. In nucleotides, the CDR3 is TGTGCCAGCAGCGCAGGGATAGGTGGCTACACCTTC. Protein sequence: CASSAGIGGYTF.